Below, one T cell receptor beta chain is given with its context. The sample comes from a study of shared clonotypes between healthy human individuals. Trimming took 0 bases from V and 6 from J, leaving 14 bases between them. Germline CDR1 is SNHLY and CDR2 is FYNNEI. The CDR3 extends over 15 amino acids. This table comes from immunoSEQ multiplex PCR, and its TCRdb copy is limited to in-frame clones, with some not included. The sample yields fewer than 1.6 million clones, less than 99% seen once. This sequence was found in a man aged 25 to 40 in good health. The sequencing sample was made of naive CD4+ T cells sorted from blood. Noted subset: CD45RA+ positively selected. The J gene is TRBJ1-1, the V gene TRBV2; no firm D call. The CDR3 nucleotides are TGTGCCAGCAGTGAAGCGCTTCGGGCGTACGCTGAAGCTTTCTTT. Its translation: CASSEALRAYAEAFF.